Shown below are 15 T cell receptor beta chains from a single sample sequenced in a study of Graves' ophthalmopathy and Graves' hyperthyroidism. Amplification of the TCR beta CDR3 regions used RNA transcripts (as template). The first-round RT-PCR employed HTBI primers together with the Qiagen OneStep RT-PCR kit. A multiplex PCR was then performed as the second round. TCRdb reanalysed the multiplex PCR reads using MiXCR and keeps one entry per CDR3 protein. The repertoire has approximately 210,000 distinct CDR3 sequences, around 30% of them found once; the top ten carry about 8.2%. Input material: peripheral blood. The receptors here all came from a man aged 50-60 years with Graves' ophthalmopathy.

At least ten counts were recorded for this clonotype. The CDR3 loop is CASSSTGSSYNSPLHF. The CDR3 bases are TGTGCCAGCAGCTCGACAGGGAGCTCCTATAATTCACCCCTCCACTTT. This chain connects TRBV13 to TRBJ1-6; 7 bases match TRBD1. Trimming took 4 bases from V and 0 from J; bases not matched to a gene: 3. The CDR3 is made up of 16 amino acids. Germline V lookup: CDR1 PRHDT, CDR2 FYEKMQ (reference sequence). The full variable domain, its missing parts supplied by reference TRBV13 and TRBJ1-6, is AAGVIQSPRHLIKEKRETATLKCYPIPRHDTVYWYQQGPGQDPQFLISFYEKMQSDKGSIPDRFSAQQFSDYHSELNMSSLELGDSALYFCASSSTGSSYNSPLHFGNGTRLTVT.

This clonotype was detected ten times or more. The gene calls are TRBV10-3 and TRBJ1-1; D gene unclear. The CDR3 runs to 15 residues. Trimming took off 6 bases at V and 2 bases at J, with 16 bases between the two ends. Germline loops: CDR1 ENHRY, CDR2 SYGVKD. The CDR3 nucleotides are TGTGCCATCAGGAAGGCGGCAGGAGAAAACACTGAAGCTTTCTTT. It specifies CAIRKAAGENTEAFF.

The chain is built from TRBV2 and TRBJ2-7; 7 nucleotides match TRBD2. Germline assignment: CDR1 SNHLY and CDR2 FYNNEI. The ends lost 7 bases at V and 2 bases at J; junction bases unmatched: 8. CDR3 length: 14 residues. CDR3 region: CASKPASGAYEQYF. In DNA form, the CDR3 reads TGTGCCAGCAAGCCGGCTAGCGGTGCCTACGAGCAGTACTTC.

This clonotype appeared many times. This chain connects TRBV7-2 to TRBJ2-7; D gene uncertain. The germline V and J ends were trimmed by 5 bases and 3 bases, with 8 bases remaining between them. This CDR3 has 12 amino acids. Germline loops: CDR1 SGHTA, CDR2 FQGNSA. CDR3 loop: CASSPSGYEQYF. CDR3 nucleotide sequence: TGTGCCAGCAGCCCCAGTGGCTACGAGCAGTACTTC.

The table lists this clonotype with many counts. The chain couples TRBV6-2 or TRBV6-3 to TRBJ1-2; D ambiguous. CDR3 length: 12 residues. The V gene lost 7 bases and the J gene lost 2 bases, with 8 bases spanning the gap. Germline V gene lookup returns CDR1 MNHEY and CDR2 SVGEGT. The CDR3 nucleotides read TGTGCCAGCACTGGCCGGAACTATGGCTACACCTTC. Encoded protein: CASTGRNYGYTF.

Ten or more counts support this clonotype. The chain couples TRBV11-2 to TRBJ2-2, with D perhaps given as TRBD1 or TRBD2 (5 bases each). There are 13 residues in the CDR3. CDR1 SGHAT and CDR2 FQNNGV come from the germline V gene. V was clipped by 1 base and J by 9 bases, with 9 bases between them. The CDR3 nucleotides are TGTGCCAGCAGCTTAGCGAGGGGTCGGGAGCTGTTTTTT. Amino acid sequence: CASSLARGRELFF.

This clonotype was counted ten times or more. The chain links TRBV27 to TRBJ2-7; tentatively, D is TRBD1 (6 bases). Germline V gene lookup returns CDR1 MNHEY and CDR2 SMNVEV (reference sequence). The CDR3 runs to 15 residues. V dropped 5 bases and J dropped 0 bases, with 14 bases sitting between them. The DNA for the CDR3 is TGTGCCAGCAGTCAAACAGGGATTAGCTCCTACGAGCAGTACTTC. This encodes CASSQTGISSYEQYF.

The chain uses TRBV6-1 and TRBJ2-5, with D perhaps matching TRBD2 (6 bases). In germline, CDR1 is MNHNS, CDR2 SASEGT. V was cut by 6 bases and J by 4 bases, with 24 bases left in between. This CDR3 region has 17 residues. CDR3 residues: CASRGVAAQTGRETQYF. In nucleotides, the CDR3 is TGTGCCAGCAGGGGAGTAGCGGCCCAAACCGGGCGAGAGACCCAGTACTTC.

This clonotype was counted only a few times. The J gene is TRBJ1-3, the V gene TRBV6-5; D is undetermined. The CDR3 length is 14 residues. Trimming took 4 bases from V and 9 from J, leaving 16 bases between them. In germline, CDR1 is MNHEY, CDR2 SVGAGI. The CDR3 DNA reads TGTGCCAGCAGTTCCGAAGGGTGGAATCCCACCATATATTTT. Its protein is CASSSEGWNPTIYF.

This clonotype was seen only a few times. This chain links TRBV7-8 with TRBJ2-5; D is possibly TRBD2 (5 bases). The V gene lost 5 bases and the J gene lost 3 bases, with 19 bases spanning the gap. This CDR3 is built from 16 residues. Germline values: CDR1 SGHVS, CDR2 FQNEAQ. The CDR3: CASSPVRSRREETQYF. The CDR3 nucleotides read TGTGCCAGCAGCCCAGTCAGGTCCAGGCGGGAAGAGACCCAGTACTTC.

The rearrangement joins TRBV28 to TRBJ1-5; TRBD1 might be the D (5 bases). The CDR3 extends over 18 amino acids. V shed 2 bases and J shed 2 bases, with 19 bases lying between them. Per the germline V gene, CDR1 is MDHEN and CDR2 is SYDVKM. In DNA, the CDR3 is TGTGCCAGCAGTTTACCTAACACGGGACCGCCCGGCAATCAGCCCCAGCATTTT. Amino acid sequence: CASSLPNTGPPGNQPQHF.

The chain uses TRBV7-3 and TRBJ2-7, with D perhaps matching TRBD2 (6 bases). Germline V lookup: CDR1 SGHTA, CDR2 FQGTGA. The CDR3 consists of 13 residues. V was cut by 4 bases and J by 1 base, with 8 bases left in between. CDR3 sequence reads: CASSSSESYEQYF. The CDR3 nucleotides read TGTGCCAGCAGCTCTAGCGAATCCTACGAGCAGTACTTC.

This clonotype showed up many times. V gene TRBV12-3 or TRBV12-4 combines with J gene TRBJ2-7; 13 nucleotides line up with TRBD2. Unmatched junction bases numbered 9, after V lost 1 base and J lost 0 bases. There are 19 residues in the CDR3. The CDR3 DNA reads TGTGCCAGCAGTTTAGGACTAGCGGGAGGTAGGGGGACCTCCTACGAGCAGTACTTC. Protein sequence: CASSLGLAGGRGTSYEQYF.

The table lists this clonotype with many counts. The chain recombines TRBV28 with TRBJ1-1; TRBD1 aligns across 8 bases. This CDR3 has 15 amino acids. V lost 3 bases, J lost 1 base, and 4 bases stayed unmatched. Germline V gene sequence: CDR1 MDHEN, CDR2 SYDVKM. DNA of the CDR3: TGTGCCAGCAGTTTTACAGGGGGGCCGAACACTGAAGCTTTCTTT. Translating gives CASSFTGGPNTEAFF.

This clonotype was picked up many times. The chain couples TRBV10-3 to TRBJ2-7; D is perhaps TRBD2 (6 bases). The CDR3 runs 14 residues. In germline, CDR1 is ENHRY, CDR2 SYGVKD. V lost 0 bases to trimming and J lost 6 bases, with 12 bases between them. DNA for the CDR3: TGTGCCATCAGTGAGTCCGGGCTGGGGGGCGAGCAGTACTTC. Residues: CAISESGLGGEQYF.